These T cell receptor beta chains were read from a single sample in a study of T-cell memory formation after mild COVID-19. TCRdb itself ran the 5' RACE reads through MiXCR, one entry per CDR3 protein. The sample lists fewer than 500,000 distinct CDR3 sequences; around 27% were seen once. Sequencing input: PBMCs or a T cell subset sorted from them (not recorded which). All receptors come from an adult woman who had mild COVID-19 (a few samples of this study predate the infection). Cell type and time point are not known. Both conserved end residues are part of each CDR3. Each record gives: J gene, CDR3 length, V gene, D gene, clone size, CDR3 protein, CDR3 DNA. A D gene is named only where the DNA matches it firmly. Clone size is shown for a subset of rows, as once, few, many or a class of expanded clone.

>TRBJ2-3|16|TRBV20-1|TRBD2|few
CSAPGTRGRVADTQYF
TGCAGTGCCCCCGGGACTAGGGGTCGAGTTGCAGATACGCAGTATTTT
>TRBJ2-1|13|TRBV7-3|-|-
CASSPAARTEQFF
TGTGCCAGCAGCCCCGCCGCACGGACTGAGCAGTTCTTC
>TRBJ1-4|15|TRBV7-2|-|-
CASSLSMGRAEKLFF
TGTGCCAGCAGCTTATCCATGGGGCGCGCTGAAAAACTGTTTTTT
>TRBJ2-5|18|TRBV4-1|TRBD2|-
CASSQDLGLAGGQETQYF
TGCGCCAGCAGCCAAGATCTGGGCCTAGCGGGGGGACAAGAGACCCAGTACTTC
>TRBJ1-1|14|TRBV14|-|-
CASSQDRVATEAFF
TGTGCCAGCAGCCAAGACAGGGTCGCTACTGAAGCTTTCTTT
>TRBJ2-1|16|TRBV3-1|-|-
CASSQAPTAGYNEQFF
TGTGCCAGCAGCCAGGCACCCACGGCAGGCTACAATGAGCAGTTCTTC
>TRBJ1-1|15|TRBV18|TRBD1|-
CASSPTTGVNTEAFF
TGTGCCAGCTCACCAACAACAGGGGTGAACACTGAAGCTTTCTTT
>TRBJ2-3|14|TRBV7-2|TRBD2|few
CASGSGGASDTQYF
TGTGCCAGCGGAAGCGGGGGGGCTTCAGATACGCAGTATTTT
>TRBJ2-2|16|TRBV27|-|few
CASSKIEPANTGELFF
TGTGCCAGCAGTAAGATCGAACCCGCGAACACCGGGGAGCTGTTTTTT
>TRBJ2-1|13|TRBV12-3/TRBV12-4|-|few
CASSSLRNNEQFF
TGTGCCAGCAGTTCTCTCAGGAACAATGAGCAGTTCTTC
>TRBJ2-5|15|TRBV6-6|TRBD2|-
CASTLSGRSGETQYF
TGTGCCAGCACCCTCAGCGGGAGAAGTGGAGAGACCCAGTACTTC
>TRBJ2-7|16|TRBV18|TRBD2|-
CASSLTGLAAYYEQYF
TGTGCCAGCTCACTCACGGGACTAGCGGCCTACTACGAGCAGTACTTC
>TRBJ2-1|13|TRBV12-5|-|-
CASGALVYGEQFF
TGTGCTAGTGGGGCTTTAGTTTACGGTGAGCAGTTCTTC
>TRBJ2-7|15|TRBV7-2|TRBD2|-
CASSLGLSGTYEQYF
TGTGCCAGCAGCTTAGGACTGAGCGGGACCTACGAGCAGTACTTC
>TRBJ2-7|13|TRBV10-3|-|-
CAISEFQGSEQYF
TGTGCCATCAGTGAGTTTCAGGGTTCCGAGCAGTACTTC
>TRBJ2-1|21|TRBV7-2|TRBD2|-
CASSLIYGVGPLAGSYNEQFF
TGTGCCAGCAGCTTAATCTATGGGGTAGGACCTCTAGCGGGGTCCTACAATGAGCAGTTCTTC
>TRBJ2-5|15|TRBV29-1|-|-
CSATEGQNQRETQYF
TGCAGCGCTACGGAAGGACAGAACCAGAGGGAGACCCAGTACTTC
>TRBJ2-5|15|TRBV9|-|-
CASSSRWRGGETQYF
TGTGCCAGCAGCAGCCGTTGGAGGGGAGGAGAGACCCAGTACTTC
>TRBJ2-7|15|TRBV3-1|-|-
CASSRAQGDLRAVYF
TGTGCCAGCAGCCGAGCTCAAGGGGATCTTCGGGCAGTGTACTTC
>TRBJ1-2|13|TRBV3-1|-|few
CASSPGHLYGYTF
TGTGCCAGCAGCCCTGGACATCTCTATGGCTACACCTTC
>TRBJ1-5|14|TRBV12-3/TRBV12-4|-|-
CASSLEGLNQPQHF
TGTGCCAGCAGTTTGGAGGGTCTCAATCAGCCCCAGCATTTT
>TRBJ1-1|13|TRBV29-1|-|few
CSVMSQGNTEAFF
TGCAGCGTTATGTCTCAGGGGAACACTGAAGCTTTCTTT
>TRBJ1-2|15|TRBV12-3/TRBV12-4|-|-
CASSLTRGANYGYTF
TGTGCCAGCAGTTTGACCCGTGGAGCTAACTATGGCTACACCTTC
>TRBJ2-7|13|TRBV15|-|once
CATSRDPTGEQYF
TGTGCCACCAGCAGAGATCCGACCGGCGAGCAGTACTTC
>TRBJ2-1|17|TRBV20-1|-|few
CSARDREAGTGFNEQFF
TGCAGTGCTAGAGATAGGGAAGCGGGTACAGGTTTCAATGAGCAGTTCTTC
>TRBJ1-2|15|TRBV21-1|-|few
CASSTRPGGGYGYTF
TGTGCCAGCAGCACAAGGCCAGGGGGCGGCTATGGCTACACCTTC
>TRBJ2-3|14|TRBV7-8|-|-
CASSSRVLSDTQYF
TGTGCCAGCAGCTCCCGCGTGCTCTCAGATACGCAGTATTTT